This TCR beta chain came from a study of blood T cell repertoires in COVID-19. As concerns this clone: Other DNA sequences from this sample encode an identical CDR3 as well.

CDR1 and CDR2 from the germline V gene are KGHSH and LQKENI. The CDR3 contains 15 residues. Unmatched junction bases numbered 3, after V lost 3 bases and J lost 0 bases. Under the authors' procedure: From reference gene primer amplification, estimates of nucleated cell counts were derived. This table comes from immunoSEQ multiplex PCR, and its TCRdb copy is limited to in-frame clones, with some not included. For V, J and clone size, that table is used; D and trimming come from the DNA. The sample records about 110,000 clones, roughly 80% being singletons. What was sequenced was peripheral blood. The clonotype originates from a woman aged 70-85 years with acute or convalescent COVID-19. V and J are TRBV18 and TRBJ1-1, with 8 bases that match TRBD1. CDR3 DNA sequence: TGTGCCAGCTCACCCGGACAGGGTTTGAACACTGAAGCTTTCTTT. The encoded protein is CASSPGQGLNTEAFF.